A selection of T cell receptor beta chains follows, all from one sample in a study of T cell responses to AZD1222 COVID-19 vaccine. Profiling relied on immunoSEQ multiplex PCR, and the TCRdb table lists in-frame clones only, not all of them. The table lists some 20,000 clones, roughly 84% of them singletons, with about 16% in the top ten. The specimen was peripheral blood, collected 28 days after the second AZD1222 dose. These receptors were taken from an adult who received the AZD1222 COVID-19 vaccine. Both conserved end residues are part of each CDR3. Each record gives: V gene, clone size, J gene, D gene, CDR3 DNA, CDR3 protein. A D gene is named only where the DNA matches it firmly. Clone size, where shown, is once, few, many, or a class for clones that have expanded.

V: TRBV7-8; size: .; J: TRBJ1-1; D: TRBD1; DNA: TGTGCCAGCGCGAACAGGGGAGGCACTGAAGCTTTCTTT; CDR3: CASANRGGTEAFF
V: TRBV6-4; size: .; J: TRBJ1-1; D: .; DNA: TGTGCCAGCAGCATCAGGGTCACCAAGGAATTGAACACTGAAGCTTTCTTT; CDR3: CASSIRVTKELNTEAFF
V: TRBV11-1; size: once; J: TRBJ2-7; D: TRBD1; DNA: TGTGCCAGCAGCTTAGGTGACAGGGGCTACGAGCAGTACTTC; CDR3: CASSLGDRGYEQYF
V: TRBV11-3; size: .; J: TRBJ1-1; D: .; DNA: TGTGCCAGCAGCTACCGGGACACTGAAGCTTTCTTT; CDR3: CASSYRDTEAFF
V: TRBV19; size: .; J: TRBJ2-7; D: TRBD2; DNA: TGTGCCAGTAGTCCCAATTCGGCCGCCGGGAGCGGGAGTGGGAACGAGCAGTACTTC; CDR3: CASSPNSAAGSGSGNEQYF
V: TRBV18; size: .; J: TRBJ1-5; D: .; DNA: TGTGCCAGCTCACCCGAGCAAGTAGGGGCCAGCAATCAGCCCCAGCATTTT; CDR3: CASSPEQVGASNQPQHF
V: TRBV18; size: .; J: TRBJ1-1; D: .; DNA: TGTGCCAGCTCACCAGGGGAGGGATCCCCCACTGAAGCTTTCTTT; CDR3: CASSPGEGSPTEAFF
V: TRBV19; size: .; J: TRBJ1-2; D: .; DNA: TGTGCCAGTAGTACCAGGACGGTTAACTATGGCTACACCTTC; CDR3: CASSTRTVNYGYTF
V: TRBV19; size: once; J: TRBJ2-3; D: TRBD1; DNA: TGTGCCAGTCAAATAGGGACAGGGCCAGATACGCAGTATTTT; CDR3: CASQIGTGPDTQYF
V: TRBV6-4; size: once; J: TRBJ2-3; D: .; DNA: TGTGCCAGCACGCCCGTCGGCGGGGAAAGCACAGATACGCAGTATTTT; CDR3: CASTPVGGESTDTQYF
V: TRBV29-1; size: once; J: TRBJ1-2; D: TRBD1; DNA: TGCAGCGTTGATGGGACAGGGGGCGACTATGGCTACACCTTC; CDR3: CSVDGTGGDYGYTF
V: TRBV18; size: .; J: TRBJ1-1; D: .; DNA: TGTGCCAGCTCAACCACAGGAATTTGGACTGAAGCTTTCTTT; CDR3: CASSTTGIWTEAFF
V: TRBV4-2; size: .; J: TRBJ2-5; D: .; DNA: TGTGCCAGCAGCCGGGGGGAGCGTGAGCAAGAGACCCAGTACTTC; CDR3: CASSRGEREQETQYF
V: TRBV27; size: .; J: TRBJ1-2; D: .; DNA: TGTGCCAGCAGTTTATCTTGGAGGGAGGTGGCCTATGGCTACACCTTC; CDR3: CASSLSWREVAYGYTF
V: TRBV2; size: .; J: TRBJ1-1; D: .; DNA: TGTGCCAGCAGGTCGGGATGGGGGGTAGCGGGTGAAGCTTTCTTT; CDR3: CASRSGWGVAGEAFF
V: TRBV6-2/TRBV6-3; size: .; J: TRBJ2-1; D: TRBD2; DNA: TGTGCCAGCAGTCTACCGGGCAGACTAGCGGGAGGGCGAAATGAGCAGTTCTTC; CDR3: CASSLPGRLAGGRNEQFF
V: TRBV11-3; size: once; J: TRBJ2-7; D: .; DNA: TGTGCCAGCAGCTTAGATCCGGTGGAGCAGTACTTC; CDR3: CASSLDPVEQYF
V: TRBV28; size: .; J: TRBJ1-1; D: .; DNA: TGTGCTGACACTGAAGCTTTCTTT; CDR3: CADTEAFF
V: TRBV7-2; size: .; J: TRBJ1-1; D: TRBD1; DNA: TGTGCCAGCAGCTTAGAGGGACAGGCGAACACTGAAGCTTTCTTT; CDR3: CASSLEGQANTEAFF
V: TRBV6-5; size: .; J: TRBJ2-3; D: .; DNA: TGTGCCAGCAGAACTAGGGATTTTCGGGCAGATACGCAGTATTTT; CDR3: CASRTRDFRADTQYF
V: TRBV5-4; size: .; J: TRBJ2-1; D: .; DNA: TGTGCCAGCAGCGGAGGGACGTCAATATCCTACAATGAGCAGTTCTTC; CDR3: CASSGGTSISYNEQFF
V: TRBV5-1; size: .; J: TRBJ1-6; D: .; DNA: TGCGCCAGCACCGTGGGGGGGTTCGAAGGTGGTTCACCCCTCCACTTT; CDR3: CASTVGGFEGGSPLHF
V: TRBV6-5; size: once; J: TRBJ1-5; D: .; DNA: TGTGCCAGCAGTTACGACCCAGGGGTTCCGCCCCAGCATTTT; CDR3: CASSYDPGVPPQHF
V: TRBV5-1; size: few; J: TRBJ2-5; D: TRBD2; DNA: TGCGCCAGCAGACGAAATCCTACTAGCGGGAGGGCCAGCAGGGAGACCCAGTACTTC; CDR3: CASRRNPTSGRASRETQYF
V: TRBV5-1; size: .; J: TRBJ2-1; D: TRBD1; DNA: TGCGCCAGCAGCATGGAAGGGACAGCCTCCTACAATGAGCAGTTCTTC; CDR3: CASSMEGTASYNEQFF